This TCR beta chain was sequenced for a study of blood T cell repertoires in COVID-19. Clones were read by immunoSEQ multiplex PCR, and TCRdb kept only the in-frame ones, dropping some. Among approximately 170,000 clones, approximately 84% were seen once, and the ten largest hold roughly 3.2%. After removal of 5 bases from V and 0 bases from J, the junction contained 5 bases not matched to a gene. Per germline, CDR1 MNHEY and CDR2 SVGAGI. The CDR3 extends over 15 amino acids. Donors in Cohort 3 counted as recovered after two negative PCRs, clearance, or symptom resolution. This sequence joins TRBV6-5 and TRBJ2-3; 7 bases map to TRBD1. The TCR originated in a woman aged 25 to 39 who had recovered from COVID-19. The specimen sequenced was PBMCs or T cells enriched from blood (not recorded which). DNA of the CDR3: TGTGCCAGCAGTAAAACAGGGGTGAGCACAGATACGCAGTATTTT. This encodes CASSKTGVSTDTQYF.